Listed here is a single T cell receptor (beta chain). The entry originates in a study of blood T cell repertoires in COVID-19. Study context: In each case, the material was cDNA or gDNA derived from T cells, B-cell-depleted T cells, or PBMCs.

Authors' data handling: Reference gene primer amplification gave nucleated cell count estimates. Sequencing used immunoSEQ multiplex PCR; TCRdb keeps in-frame clones, though not all of them. From that table come the V and J calls and clone size; the DNA was used to work out D and trimming. Of some 140,000 clones listed, 70% to 85% were seen once; the top ten hold roughly 3%. This TCR derives from an elderly woman with acute or convalescent COVID-19. The sequenced sample was peripheral blood.

The CDR3 loop is CASSRDRANTGELFF. CDR3 nucleotide sequence: TGTGCCAGCAGTAGGGACAGGGCGAACACCGGGGAGCTGTTTTTT. The rearrangement links TRBV6-5 to TRBJ2-2; 9 nucleotides match TRBD1. The length of the CDR3 is 15 residues. Germline assignment: CDR1 MNHEY and CDR2 SVGAGI. V lost 5 bases and J lost 0; bases outside the gene matches: 1.